This T cell receptor beta chain was captured by sequencing in a study of T-cell reconstitution after alpha-beta-depleted transplantation in children. In its sample, this clonotype was seen many times. Construction of the TCRbeta library involved unique molecular identifiers. Using its own MiXCR run on the PCR reads, TCRdb lists one record per CDR3 protein. The sample lists 600,000 to 700,000 distinct CDR3 sequences, 16% seen once, with under 1.2% in the top ten. This specimen was PBMCs from the stem cell graft donor, taken from the stem cell graft. The receptor was derived from a human donor who donated a stem cell graft to a child with acute myeloid leukemia.

The CDR3 reads CSGVVNTEAFF. CDR3 sequence (DNA): TGCAGTGGCGTAGTGAACACTGAAGCTTTCTTT. The chain has TRBV20-1 and TRBJ1-1; unclear D gene. Germline values: CDR1 DFQATT, CDR2 SNEGSKA (reference sequence). Deletions cut 7 bases from V and 0 bases from J, with 6 bases between. This CDR3 has 11 amino acids.